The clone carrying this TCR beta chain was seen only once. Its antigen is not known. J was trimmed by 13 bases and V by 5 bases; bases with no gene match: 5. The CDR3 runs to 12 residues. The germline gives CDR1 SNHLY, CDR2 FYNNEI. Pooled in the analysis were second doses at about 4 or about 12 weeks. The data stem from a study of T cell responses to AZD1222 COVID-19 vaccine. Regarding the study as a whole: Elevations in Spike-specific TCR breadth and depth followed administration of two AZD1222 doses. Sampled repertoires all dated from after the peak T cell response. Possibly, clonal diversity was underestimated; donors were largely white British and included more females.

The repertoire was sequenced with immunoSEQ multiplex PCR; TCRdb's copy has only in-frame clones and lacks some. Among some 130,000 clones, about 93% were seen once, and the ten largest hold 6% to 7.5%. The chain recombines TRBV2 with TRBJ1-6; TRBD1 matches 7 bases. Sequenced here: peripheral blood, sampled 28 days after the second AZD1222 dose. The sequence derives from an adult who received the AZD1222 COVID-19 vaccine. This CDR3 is CASSPQGDPLHF. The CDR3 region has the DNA TGTGCCAGCAGTCCCCAGGGGGATCCCCTCCACTTT.